Sequencing of this TCR beta chain was carried out in a study of blood T cell repertoires in COVID-19. A Seattle source enrolled patients during active infection and followed them longitudinally. CDR1 and CDR2 (germline): MNHEY, SMNVEV (reference sequence). The germline V and J ends were trimmed by 3 bases and 0 bases, with 14 bases remaining between them. CDR3 size: 17 residues. The table came from immunoSEQ multiplex PCR; TCRdb's copy has only in-frame clones and leaves some out. The sample includes some 200,000 clones, 83% seen only once; the top ten take over 0.95%. The TCR comes from a woman aged 25-40 years with COVID-19, enrolled during active disease. This chain connects TRBV27 to TRBJ1-4; D not resolved. The sequencing sample was made of peripheral blood. The CDR3 region has the DNA TGTGCCAGCAGTTTCTTGCCAACAGCAGCAACTAATGAAAAACTGTTTTTT. This encodes CASSFLPTAATNEKLFF.